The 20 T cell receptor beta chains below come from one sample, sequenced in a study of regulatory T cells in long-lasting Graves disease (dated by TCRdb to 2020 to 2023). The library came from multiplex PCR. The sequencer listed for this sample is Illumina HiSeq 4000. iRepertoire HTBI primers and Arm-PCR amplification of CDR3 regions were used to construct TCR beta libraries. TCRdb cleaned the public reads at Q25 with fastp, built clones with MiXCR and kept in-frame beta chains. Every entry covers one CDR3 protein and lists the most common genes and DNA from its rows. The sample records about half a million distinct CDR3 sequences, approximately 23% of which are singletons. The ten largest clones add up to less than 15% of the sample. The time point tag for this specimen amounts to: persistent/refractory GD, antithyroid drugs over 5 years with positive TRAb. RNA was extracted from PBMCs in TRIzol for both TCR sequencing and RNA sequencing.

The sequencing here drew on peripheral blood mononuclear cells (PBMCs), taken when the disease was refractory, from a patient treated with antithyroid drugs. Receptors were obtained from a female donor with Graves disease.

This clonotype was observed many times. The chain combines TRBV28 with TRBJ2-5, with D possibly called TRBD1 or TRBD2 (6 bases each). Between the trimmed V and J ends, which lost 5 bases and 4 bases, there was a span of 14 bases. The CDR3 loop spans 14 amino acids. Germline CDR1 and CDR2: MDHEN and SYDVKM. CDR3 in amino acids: CASSLQGGAETQYF. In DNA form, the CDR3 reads TGTGCCAGCAGTCTACAGGGCGGGGCAGAGACCCAGTACTTC.

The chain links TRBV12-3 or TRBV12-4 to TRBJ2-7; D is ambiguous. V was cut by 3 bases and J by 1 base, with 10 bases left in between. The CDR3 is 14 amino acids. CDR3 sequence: CASSFSAASYEQYF. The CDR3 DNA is TGTGCCAGCAGTTTTTCGGCAGCTTCCTACGAGCAGTACTTC.

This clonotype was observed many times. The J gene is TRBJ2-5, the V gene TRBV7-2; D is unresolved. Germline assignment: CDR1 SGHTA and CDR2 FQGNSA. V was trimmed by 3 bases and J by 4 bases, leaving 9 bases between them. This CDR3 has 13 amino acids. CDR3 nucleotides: TGTGCCAGCAGCTTTAACCCCCGAGAGACCCAGTACTTC. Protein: CASSFNPRETQYF. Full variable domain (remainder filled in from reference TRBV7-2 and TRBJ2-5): GAGVSQSPSNKVTEKGKDVELRCDPISGHTALYWYRQSLGQGLEFLIYFQGNSAPDKSGLPSDRFSAERTGGSVSTLTIQRTQQEDSAVYLCASSFNPRETQYFGPGTRLLVL.

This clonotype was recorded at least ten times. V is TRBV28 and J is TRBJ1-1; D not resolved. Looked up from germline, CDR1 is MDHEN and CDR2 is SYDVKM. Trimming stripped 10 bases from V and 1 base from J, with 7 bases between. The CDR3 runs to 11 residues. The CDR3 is CATRENTEAFF. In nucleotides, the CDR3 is TGTGCCACACGGGAGAACACTGAAGCTTTCTTT.

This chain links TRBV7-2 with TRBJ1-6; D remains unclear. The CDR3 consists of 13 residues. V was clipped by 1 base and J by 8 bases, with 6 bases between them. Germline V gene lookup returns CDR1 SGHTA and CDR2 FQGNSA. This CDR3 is CASSLDADSPLHF. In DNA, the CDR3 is TGTGCCAGCAGCTTAGATGCGGATTCACCCCTCCACTTT.

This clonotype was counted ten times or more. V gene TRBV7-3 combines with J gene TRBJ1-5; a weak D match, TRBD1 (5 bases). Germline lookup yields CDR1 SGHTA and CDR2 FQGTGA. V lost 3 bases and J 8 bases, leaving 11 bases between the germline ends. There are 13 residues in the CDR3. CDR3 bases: TGTGCCAGCAGCTTTGGGGTGGGGGAGCCCCAGCATTTT. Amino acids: CASSFGVGEPQHF.

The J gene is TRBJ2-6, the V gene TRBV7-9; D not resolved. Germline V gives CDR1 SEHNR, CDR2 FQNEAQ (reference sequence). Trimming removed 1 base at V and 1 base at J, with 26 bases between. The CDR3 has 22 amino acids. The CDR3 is CASSLGRVTLDAFSSGANVLTF. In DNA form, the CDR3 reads TGTGCCAGCAGCTTAGGTCGGGTAACCCTGGATGCTTTCTCGTCTGGGGCCAACGTCCTGACTTTC. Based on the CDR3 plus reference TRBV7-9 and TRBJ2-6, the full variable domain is DTGVSQNPRHKITKRGQNVTFRCDPISEHNRLYWYRQTLGQGPEFLTYFQNEAQLEKSRLLSDRFSAERPKGSFSTLEIQRTEQGDSAMYLCASSLGRVTLDAFSSGANVLTFGAGSRLTVL.

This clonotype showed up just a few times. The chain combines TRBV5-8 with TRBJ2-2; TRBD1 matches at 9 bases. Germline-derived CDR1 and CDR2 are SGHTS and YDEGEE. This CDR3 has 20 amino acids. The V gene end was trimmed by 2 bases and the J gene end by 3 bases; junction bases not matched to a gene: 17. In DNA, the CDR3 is TGTGCCAGCAGCTTCCGGTTAGTCCGGGACAGGGTTACGGACACCGGGGAGCTGTTTTTT. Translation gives CASSFRLVRDRVTDTGELFF.

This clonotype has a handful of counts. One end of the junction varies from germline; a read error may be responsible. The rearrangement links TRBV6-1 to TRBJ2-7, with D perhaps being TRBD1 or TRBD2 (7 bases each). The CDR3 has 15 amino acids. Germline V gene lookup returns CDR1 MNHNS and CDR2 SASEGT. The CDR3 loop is CATKDRQGGSYKQYF. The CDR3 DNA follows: TGTGCCACAAAAGATCGACAGGGAGGGTCCTACAAGCAGTACTTC.

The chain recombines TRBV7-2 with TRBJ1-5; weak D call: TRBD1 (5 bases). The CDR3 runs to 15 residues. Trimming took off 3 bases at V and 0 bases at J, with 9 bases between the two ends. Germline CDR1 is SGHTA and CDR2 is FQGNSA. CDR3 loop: CASSLGPNSNQPQHF. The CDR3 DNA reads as TGTGCCAGCAGCTTGGGACCGAATAGCAATCAGCCCCAGCATTTT.

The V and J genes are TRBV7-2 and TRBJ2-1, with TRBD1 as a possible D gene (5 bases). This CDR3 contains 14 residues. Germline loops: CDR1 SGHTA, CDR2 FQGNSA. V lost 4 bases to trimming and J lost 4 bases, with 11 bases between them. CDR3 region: CASSSSRVYNEQFF. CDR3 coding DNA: TGTGCCAGCAGCTCCTCCAGGGTTTACAATGAGCAGTTCTTC.

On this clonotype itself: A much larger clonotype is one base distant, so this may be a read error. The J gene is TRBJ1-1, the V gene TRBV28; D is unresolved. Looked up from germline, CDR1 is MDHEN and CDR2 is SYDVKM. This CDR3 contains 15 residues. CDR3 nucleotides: TGTGCCGGCAGTTTAGGAAGTGAAGAAGTGGCCGAAGCTTTCTTT. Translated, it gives CAGSLGSEEVAEAFF.

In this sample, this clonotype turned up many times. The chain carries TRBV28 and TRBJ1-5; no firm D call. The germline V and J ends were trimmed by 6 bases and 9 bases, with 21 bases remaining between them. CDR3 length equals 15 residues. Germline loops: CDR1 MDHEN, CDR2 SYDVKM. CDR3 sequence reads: CASSPGFNSLGPQHF. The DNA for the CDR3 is TGTGCCAGCAGCCCCGGGTTCAACTCCTTGGGGCCCCAGCATTTT.

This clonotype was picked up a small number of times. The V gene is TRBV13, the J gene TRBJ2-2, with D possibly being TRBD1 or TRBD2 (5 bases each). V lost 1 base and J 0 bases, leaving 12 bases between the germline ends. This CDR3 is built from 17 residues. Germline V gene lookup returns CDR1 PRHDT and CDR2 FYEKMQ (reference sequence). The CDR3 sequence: CASSLVIRGANTGELFF. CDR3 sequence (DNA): TGTGCCAGCAGCTTAGTCATCAGAGGGGCGAACACCGGGGAGCTGTTTTTT.

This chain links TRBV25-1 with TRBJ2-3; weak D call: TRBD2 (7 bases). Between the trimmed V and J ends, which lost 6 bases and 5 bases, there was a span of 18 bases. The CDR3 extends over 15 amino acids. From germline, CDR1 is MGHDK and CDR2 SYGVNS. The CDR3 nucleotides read TGTGCCAGCAGAACTAGAAGAGGGGGGGGAGATACGCAGTATTTT. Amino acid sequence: CASRTRRGGGDTQYF.

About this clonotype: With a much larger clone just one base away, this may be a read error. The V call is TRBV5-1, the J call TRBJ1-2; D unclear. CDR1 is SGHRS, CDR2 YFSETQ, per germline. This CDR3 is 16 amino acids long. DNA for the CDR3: TGCGCCAGCAGCCTCGAACCTAGCGGGCATAACTATGGCCACACCTTC. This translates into CASSLEPSGHNYGHTF.

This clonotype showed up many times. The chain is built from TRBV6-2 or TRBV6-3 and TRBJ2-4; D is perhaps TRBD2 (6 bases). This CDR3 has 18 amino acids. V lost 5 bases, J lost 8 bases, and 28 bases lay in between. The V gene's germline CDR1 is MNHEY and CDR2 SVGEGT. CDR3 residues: CASSAQARTSFPGDIQYF. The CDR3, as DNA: TGTGCCAGCAGTGCTCAAGCCCGGACATCTTTTCCGGGGGACATTCAGTACTTC.

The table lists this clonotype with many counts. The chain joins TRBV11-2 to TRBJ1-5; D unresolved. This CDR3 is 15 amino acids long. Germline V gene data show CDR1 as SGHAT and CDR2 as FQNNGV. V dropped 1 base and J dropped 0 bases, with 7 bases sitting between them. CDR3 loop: CASSLGRDSNQPQHF. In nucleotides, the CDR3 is TGTGCCAGCAGCTTAGGGAGGGATAGCAATCAGCCCCAGCATTTT.

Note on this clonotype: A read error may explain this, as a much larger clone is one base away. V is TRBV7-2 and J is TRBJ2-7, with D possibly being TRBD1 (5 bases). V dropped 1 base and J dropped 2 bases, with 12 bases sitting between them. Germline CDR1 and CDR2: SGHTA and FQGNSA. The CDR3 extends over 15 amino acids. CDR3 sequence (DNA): TGTGCCAGCAGCTTAGGACAGCTTCCCCCCTACGAGCAGTACTTC. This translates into CASSLGQLPPYEQYF.

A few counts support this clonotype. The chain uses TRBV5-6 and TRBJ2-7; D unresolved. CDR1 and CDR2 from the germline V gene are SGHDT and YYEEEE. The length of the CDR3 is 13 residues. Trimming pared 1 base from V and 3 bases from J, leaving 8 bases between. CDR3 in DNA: TGTGCCAGCAGCTTGACAGAGGTCTACGAGCAGTACTTC. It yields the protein CASSLTEVYEQYF.